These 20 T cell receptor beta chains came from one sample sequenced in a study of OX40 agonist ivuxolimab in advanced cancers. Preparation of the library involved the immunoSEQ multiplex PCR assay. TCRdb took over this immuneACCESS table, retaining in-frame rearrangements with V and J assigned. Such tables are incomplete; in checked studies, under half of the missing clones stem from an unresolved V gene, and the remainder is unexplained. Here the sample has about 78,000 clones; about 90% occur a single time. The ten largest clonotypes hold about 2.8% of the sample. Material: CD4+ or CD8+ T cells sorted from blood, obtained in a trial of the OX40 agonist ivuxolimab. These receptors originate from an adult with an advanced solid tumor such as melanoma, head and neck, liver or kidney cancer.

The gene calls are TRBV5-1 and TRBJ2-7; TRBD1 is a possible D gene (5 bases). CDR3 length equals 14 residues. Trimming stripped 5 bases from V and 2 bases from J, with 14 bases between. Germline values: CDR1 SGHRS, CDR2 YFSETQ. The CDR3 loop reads CASSRGFRAYEQYF. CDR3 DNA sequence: TGCGCCAGCAGTCGAGGATTCAGGGCCTACGAGCAGTACTTC.

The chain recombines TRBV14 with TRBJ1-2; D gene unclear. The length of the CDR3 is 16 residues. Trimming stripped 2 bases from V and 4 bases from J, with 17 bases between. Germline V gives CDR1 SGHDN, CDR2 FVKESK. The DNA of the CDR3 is TGTGCCAGCAGCCAAAGAAAGGCAGCTTACCCCTATGGCTACACCTTC. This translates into CASSQRKAAYPYGYTF.

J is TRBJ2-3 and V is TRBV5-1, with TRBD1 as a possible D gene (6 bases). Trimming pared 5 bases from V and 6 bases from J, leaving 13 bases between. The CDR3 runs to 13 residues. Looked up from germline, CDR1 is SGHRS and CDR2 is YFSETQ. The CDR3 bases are TGCGCCAGCAGTCTAGGGGGAGTGGATACGCAGTATTTT. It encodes CASSLGGVDTQYF.

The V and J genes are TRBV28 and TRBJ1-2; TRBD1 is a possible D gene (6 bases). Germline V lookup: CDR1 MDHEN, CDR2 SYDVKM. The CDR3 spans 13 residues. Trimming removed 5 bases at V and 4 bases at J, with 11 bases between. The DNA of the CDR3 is TGTGCCAGCAGTCCCTGGGGGGCCTATGGCTACACCTTC. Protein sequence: CASSPWGAYGYTF.

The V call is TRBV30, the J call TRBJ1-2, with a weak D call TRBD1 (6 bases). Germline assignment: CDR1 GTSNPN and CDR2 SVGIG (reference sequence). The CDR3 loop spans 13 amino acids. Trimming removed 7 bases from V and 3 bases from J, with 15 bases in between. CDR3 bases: TGTGCCTCCCCGAGGGGGGCATACTATGGCTACACCTTC. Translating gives CASPRGAYYGYTF.

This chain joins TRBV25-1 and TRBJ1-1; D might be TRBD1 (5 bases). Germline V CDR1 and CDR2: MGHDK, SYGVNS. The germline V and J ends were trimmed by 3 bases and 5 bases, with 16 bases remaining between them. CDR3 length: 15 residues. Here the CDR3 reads CASSDPRRGETEAFF. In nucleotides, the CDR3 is TGTGCCAGCAGTGACCCACGACGGGGCGAGACTGAAGCTTTCTTT.

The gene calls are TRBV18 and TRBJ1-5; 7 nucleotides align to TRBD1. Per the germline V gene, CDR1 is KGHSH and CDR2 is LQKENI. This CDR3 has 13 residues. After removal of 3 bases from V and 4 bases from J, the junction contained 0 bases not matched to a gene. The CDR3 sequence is CASSPTGNQPQHF. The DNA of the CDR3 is TGTGCCAGCTCACCGACAGGGAATCAGCCCCAGCATTTT.

The CDR3 coding sequence is TGCGCCAGCAGCTTGGAACGTCGAGAACTGTCCTACGAGCAGTACTTC. Protein: CASSLERRELSYEQYF. The V gene is TRBV5-1, the J gene TRBJ2-7; D is unclear. CDR3 size: 16 residues. Germline values: CDR1 SGHRS, CDR2 YFSETQ. V lost 0 bases and J 1 base, leaving 14 bases between the germline ends.

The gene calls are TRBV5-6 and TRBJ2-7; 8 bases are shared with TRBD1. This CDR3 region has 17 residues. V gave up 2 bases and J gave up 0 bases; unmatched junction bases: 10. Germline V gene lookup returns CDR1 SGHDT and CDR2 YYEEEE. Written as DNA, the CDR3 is TGTGCCAGCAGCTTTTTTTCCCTTGGACAGGGCTCCTACGAGCAGTACTTC. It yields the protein CASSFFSLGQGSYEQYF.

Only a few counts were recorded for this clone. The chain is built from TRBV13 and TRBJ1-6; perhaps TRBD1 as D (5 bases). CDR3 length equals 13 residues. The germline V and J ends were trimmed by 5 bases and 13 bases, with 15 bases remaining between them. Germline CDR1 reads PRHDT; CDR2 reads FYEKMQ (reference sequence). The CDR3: CASSRQDQGPLHF. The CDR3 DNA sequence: TGTGCCAGCAGCCGACAAGACCAGGGCCCCCTCCACTTT.

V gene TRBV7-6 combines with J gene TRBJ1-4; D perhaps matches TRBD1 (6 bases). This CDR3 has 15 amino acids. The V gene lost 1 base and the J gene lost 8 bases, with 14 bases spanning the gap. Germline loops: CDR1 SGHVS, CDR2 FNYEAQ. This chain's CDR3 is CASSLGGRGGEKLFF. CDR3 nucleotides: TGTGCCAGCAGCTTAGGTGGCAGGGGAGGAGAAAAACTGTTTTTT.

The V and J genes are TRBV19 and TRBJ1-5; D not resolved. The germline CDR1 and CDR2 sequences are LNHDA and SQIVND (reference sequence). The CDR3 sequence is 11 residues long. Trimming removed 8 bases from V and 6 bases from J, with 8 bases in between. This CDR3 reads CASGVVQPQHF. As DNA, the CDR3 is TGTGCCAGTGGGGTTGTTCAGCCCCAGCATTTT.

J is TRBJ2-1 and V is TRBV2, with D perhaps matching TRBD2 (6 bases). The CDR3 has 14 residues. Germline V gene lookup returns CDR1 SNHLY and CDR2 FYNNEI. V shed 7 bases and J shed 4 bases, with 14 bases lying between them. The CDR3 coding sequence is TGTGCCAGCAACGGAGGGTCGGGGTACAATGAGCAGTTCTTC. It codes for CASNGGSGYNEQFF.

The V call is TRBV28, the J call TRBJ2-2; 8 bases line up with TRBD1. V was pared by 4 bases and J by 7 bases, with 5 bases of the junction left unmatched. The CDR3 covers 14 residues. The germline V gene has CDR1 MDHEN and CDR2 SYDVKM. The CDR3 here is CASSSGQDHGELFF. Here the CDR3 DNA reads TGTGCCAGCAGTTCGGGACAGGACCACGGGGAGCTGTTTTTT.

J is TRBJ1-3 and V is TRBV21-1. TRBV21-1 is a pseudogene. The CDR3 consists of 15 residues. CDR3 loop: CASSKRSGRGNTIYF. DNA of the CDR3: TGTGCCAGCAGCAAAAGAAGCGGCCGCGGAAACACCATATATTTT.

The chain's CDR3 is CASSDRHLLGQGSPYNEQFF. The CDR3 DNA reads as TGTGCCAGCAGTGACCGACACTTGCTTGGACAGGGGTCCCCCTACAATGAGCAGTTCTTC. V usage is TRBV6-4 and J usage is TRBJ2-1; 9 nucleotides align to TRBD1. Germline loops: CDR1 MRHNA, CDR2 SNTAGT. This CDR3 comprises 20 residues. Trimming cost V 2 bases and J 2 bases; bases outside gene matches: 16.

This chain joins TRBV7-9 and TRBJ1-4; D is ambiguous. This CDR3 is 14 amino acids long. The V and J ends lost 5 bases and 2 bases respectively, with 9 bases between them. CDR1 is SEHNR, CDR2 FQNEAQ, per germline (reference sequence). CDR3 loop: CASSLVRTNEKLFF. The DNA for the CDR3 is TGTGCCAGCAGCCTGGTGAGGACTAATGAAAAACTGTTTTTT.

The CDR3 protein is CASSPYPGLAVETQYF. In DNA form, the CDR3 reads TGTGCCAGCAGCCCCTATCCGGGACTAGCGGTCGAGACCCAGTACTTC. The chain combines TRBV4-2 with TRBJ2-5; TRBD2 matches 11 bases. The CDR3 sequence is 16 residues long. Trimming at V came to 4 bases and at J to 5 bases, leaving 9 bases not matched to a gene. Per the germline V gene, CDR1 is LGHNA and CDR2 is YNFKEQ.

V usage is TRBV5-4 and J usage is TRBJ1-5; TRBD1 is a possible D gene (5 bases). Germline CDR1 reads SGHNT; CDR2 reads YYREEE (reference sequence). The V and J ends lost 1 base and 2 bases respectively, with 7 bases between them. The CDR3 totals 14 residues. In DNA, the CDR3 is TGTGCCAGCAGCTTGACAGGAGGCAATCAGCCCCAGCATTTT. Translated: CASSLTGGNQPQHF.

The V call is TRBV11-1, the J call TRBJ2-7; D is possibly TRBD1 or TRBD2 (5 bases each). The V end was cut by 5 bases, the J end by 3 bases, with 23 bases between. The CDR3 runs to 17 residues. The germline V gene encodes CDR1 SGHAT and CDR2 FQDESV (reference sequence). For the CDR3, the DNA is TGTGCCAGCAGCCGTAATAGGGGCGGAGGCCTTTTCTACGAGCAGTACTTC. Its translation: CASSRNRGGGLFYEQYF.